Listed below are T cell receptor beta chains from one sample, sequenced in a study of OX40 agonist ivuxolimab in advanced cancers. Clones were sequenced by immunoSEQ multiplex PCR, and TCRdb holds only the in-frame ones, with some missing. The profile covers about 110,000 clones, with approximately 89% appearing a single time and less than 0.35% taken by the ten largest. This sample comprised CD4+ or CD8+ T cells sorted from blood, obtained in a trial of the OX40 agonist ivuxolimab. The receptor set was obtained from an adult with an advanced solid tumor such as melanoma, head and neck, liver or kidney cancer. The CDR3 runs from the conserved cysteine through the conserved F or W. Each record gives: V gene, J gene, D gene, clone size, CDR3 protein, CDR3 DNA. D genes are given only for firm matches. Size is stated for part of the rows, as once, few or many counts, or as a class when the clone is expanded.

v_gene: TRBV7-8
j_gene: TRBJ2-2
d_gene: NA
abundance: NA
CDR3aa: CASSLASFSRGTGELFF
CDR3nt: TGTGCCAGCAGCTTAGCGTCCTTTTCCCGGGGCACCGGGGAGCTGTTTTTT

v_gene: TRBV7-2
j_gene: TRBJ1-1
d_gene: NA
abundance: few
CDR3aa: CASSSQQGSRTEAFF
CDR3nt: TGTGCCAGCAGCTCCCAACAGGGATCGCGCACTGAAGCTTTCTTT

v_gene: TRBV7-2
j_gene: TRBJ2-7
d_gene: NA
abundance: NA
CDR3aa: CASSPRQASYEQYF
CDR3nt: TGTGCCAGCAGCCCGAGACAGGCATCCTACGAGCAGTACTTC

v_gene: TRBV9
j_gene: TRBJ1-3
d_gene: TRBD1
abundance: NA
CDR3aa: CASTIVRDRVSSGNTIYF
CDR3nt: TGTGCCAGCACCATAGTCCGGGACAGGGTCAGCTCTGGAAACACCATATATTTT

v_gene: TRBV6-5
j_gene: TRBJ1-2
d_gene: NA
abundance: NA
CDR3aa: CASSYRDSRNYGYTF
CDR3nt: TGTGCCAGCAGTTACCGGGACTCTCGAAACTATGGCTACACCTTC

v_gene: TRBV9
j_gene: TRBJ1-2
d_gene: NA
abundance: NA
CDR3aa: CASSVVGGVNGYTF
CDR3nt: TGTGCCAGCAGCGTAGTGGGAGGGGTGAACGGCTACACCTTC

v_gene: TRBV9
j_gene: TRBJ1-5
d_gene: NA
abundance: NA
CDR3aa: CASSVGSSNQPQHF
CDR3nt: TGTGCCAGCAGCGTAGGTAGTAGCAATCAGCCCCAGCATTTT

v_gene: TRBV7-9
j_gene: TRBJ2-7
d_gene: NA
abundance: NA
CDR3aa: CASSRGSGASYEQYF
CDR3nt: TGTGCCAGCAGCCGCGGCTCAGGGGCCTCCTACGAGCAGTACTTC

v_gene: TRBV5-4
j_gene: TRBJ1-2
d_gene: NA
abundance: NA
CDR3aa: CASSQEGSYGYTF
CDR3nt: TGTGCCAGCAGCCAAGAGGGATCGTATGGCTACACCTTC

v_gene: TRBV19
j_gene: TRBJ2-3
d_gene: TRBD2
abundance: once
CDR3aa: CASSLAGGGDTQYF
CDR3nt: TGTGCCAGTAGTCTAGCGGGAGGGGGAGATACGCAGTATTTT

v_gene: TRBV5-1
j_gene: TRBJ1-1
d_gene: TRBD1
abundance: NA
CDR3aa: CASSFQTGLGTEAFF
CDR3nt: TGCGCCAGCAGCTTCCAGACAGGGTTGGGCACTGAAGCTTTCTTT

v_gene: TRBV4-3
j_gene: TRBJ2-1
d_gene: NA
abundance: NA
CDR3aa: CASSTLRGRSSYNEQFF
CDR3nt: TGCGCCAGCAGCACTCTTAGGGGGAGGAGCTCCTACAATGAGCAGTTCTTC

v_gene: TRBV4-3
j_gene: TRBJ2-7
d_gene: TRBD1
abundance: NA
CDR3aa: CASSHPGQGTVTYEQYF
CDR3nt: TGCGCCAGCAGCCACCCGGGACAGGGGACGGTAACCTACGAGCAGTACTTC

v_gene: TRBV19
j_gene: TRBJ2-7
d_gene: NA
abundance: NA
CDR3aa: CASSPSPRRYEQYF
CDR3nt: TGTGCCAGTTCCCCCTCCCCGCGGAGGTACGAGCAGTACTTC

v_gene: TRBV14
j_gene: TRBJ1-3
d_gene: TRBD1
abundance: NA
CDR3aa: CASSPGTGERRNTIYF
CDR3nt: TGTGCCAGCAGCCCTGGGACAGGGGAAAGGAGAAACACCATATATTTT

v_gene: TRBV6-6
j_gene: TRBJ1-5
d_gene: NA
abundance: NA
CDR3aa: CASSRQGKSNQPQHF
CDR3nt: TGTGCCAGCAGCCGTCAGGGGAAGAGCAATCAGCCCCAGCATTTT

v_gene: TRBV9
j_gene: TRBJ2-3
d_gene: NA
abundance: NA
CDR3aa: CASSVNGQHTDTQYF
CDR3nt: TGTGCCAGCAGCGTAAACGGACAACACACAGATACGCAGTATTTT

v_gene: TRBV5-8
j_gene: TRBJ1-1
d_gene: TRBD1
abundance: once
CDR3aa: CASSYEDRDEAFF
CDR3nt: TGTGCCAGCAGCTATGAAGACAGGGATGAAGCTTTCTTT

v_gene: TRBV14
j_gene: TRBJ1-1
d_gene: NA
abundance: NA
CDR3aa: CASRQGVNTEAFF
CDR3nt: TGTGCCAGCAGGCAGGGCGTGAACACTGAAGCTTTCTTT

v_gene: TRBV28
j_gene: TRBJ2-3
d_gene: NA
abundance: NA
CDR3aa: CASSFSVGGGAGSDTQYF
CDR3nt: TGTGCCAGCAGTTTTTCGGTTGGAGGGGGCGCAGGTTCAGATACGCAGTATTTT

v_gene: TRBV19
j_gene: TRBJ2-6
d_gene: NA
abundance: NA
CDR3aa: CASSPNTGGGRSGANVLTF
CDR3nt: TGTGCCAGTAGTCCGAATACAGGGGGCGGGAGGTCTGGGGCCAACGTCCTGACTTTC

v_gene: TRBV29-1
j_gene: TRBJ2-2
d_gene: NA
abundance: NA
CDR3aa: CSVENGGELFF
CDR3nt: TGCAGCGTTGAAAATGGAGGGGAGCTGTTTTTT

v_gene: TRBV5-8
j_gene: TRBJ2-1
d_gene: TRBD2
abundance: NA
CDR3aa: CASSLGLAGVSWSSYNEQFF
CDR3nt: TGTGCCAGCAGCTTAGGGCTAGCGGGGGTCTCCTGGAGCTCCTACAATGAGCAGTTCTTC

v_gene: TRBV11-3
j_gene: TRBJ2-1
d_gene: NA
abundance: once
CDR3aa: CASSLGGSYNEQFF
CDR3nt: TGTGCCAGCAGCTTAGGAGGTTCCTACAATGAGCAGTTCTTC

v_gene: TRBV6-6
j_gene: TRBJ2-2
d_gene: TRBD2
abundance: NA
CDR3aa: CASSYPGGNTGELFF
CDR3nt: TGTGCCAGCAGTTACCCGGGAGGGAACACCGGGGAGCTGTTTTTT

v_gene: TRBV9
j_gene: TRBJ1-1
d_gene: NA
abundance: NA
CDR3aa: CASSAGLNTEAFF
CDR3nt: TGTGCCAGCAGCGCCGGACTGAACACTGAAGCTTTCTTT

v_gene: TRBV5-4
j_gene: TRBJ1-4
d_gene: TRBD1
abundance: NA
CDR3aa: CASSPGTGGEKLFF
CDR3nt: TGTGCCAGCAGCCCCGGGACAGGAGGTGAAAAACTGTTTTTT

v_gene: TRBV5-1
j_gene: TRBJ1-1
d_gene: NA
abundance: NA
CDR3aa: CASSLETEAFF
CDR3nt: TGCGCCAGCAGCTTGGAAACTGAAGCTTTCTTT

v_gene: TRBV29-1
j_gene: TRBJ2-1
d_gene: NA
abundance: NA
CDR3aa: CSVGYRSYNEQFF
CDR3nt: TGCAGCGTTGGTTATCGCTCCTACAATGAGCAGTTCTTC

v_gene: TRBV30
j_gene: TRBJ2-6
d_gene: TRBD1
abundance: NA
CDR3aa: CAWSGGTGDSGANVLTF
CDR3nt: TGTGCCTGGAGTGGAGGGACAGGGGATTCTGGGGCCAACGTCCTGACTTTC

v_gene: TRBV2
j_gene: TRBJ1-5
d_gene: TRBD1
abundance: NA
CDR3aa: CASRRGQGADQPQHF
CDR3nt: TGTGCCAGCAGGCGGGGACAGGGGGCAGATCAGCCCCAGCATTTT

v_gene: TRBV14
j_gene: TRBJ1-5
d_gene: NA
abundance: NA
CDR3aa: CASSQDLTSDQPQHF
CDR3nt: TGTGCCAGCAGCCAAGATCTGACATCCGATCAGCCCCAGCATTTT

v_gene: TRBV28
j_gene: TRBJ2-1
d_gene: NA
abundance: NA
CDR3aa: CASTSPAQGEDNEQFF
CDR3nt: TGTGCCAGCACCTCGCCGGCCCAGGGAGAAGACAATGAGCAGTTCTTC

v_gene: TRBV9
j_gene: TRBJ1-1
d_gene: NA
abundance: NA
CDR3aa: CASGREWDTEAFF
CDR3nt: TGTGCCAGCGGGAGGGAGTGGGACACTGAAGCTTTCTTT

v_gene: TRBV19
j_gene: TRBJ1-1
d_gene: NA
abundance: NA
CDR3aa: CASSIGEENTEAFF
CDR3nt: TGTGCCAGTAGTATCGGGGAAGAGAACACTGAAGCTTTCTTT

v_gene: TRBV5-1
j_gene: TRBJ1-1
d_gene: TRBD1
abundance: NA
CDR3aa: CASSLNPGTGGTEAFF
CDR3nt: TGCGCCAGCAGCTTAAACCCCGGGACAGGGGGCACTGAAGCTTTCTTT

v_gene: TRBV5-6
j_gene: TRBJ2-5
d_gene: NA
abundance: NA
CDR3aa: CAMGSNQETQYF
CDR3nt: TGTGCCATGGGGTCTAACCAAGAGACCCAGTACTTC

v_gene: TRBV4-1
j_gene: TRBJ2-2
d_gene: TRBD1
abundance: NA
CDR3aa: CASSQETGDNTGELFF
CDR3nt: TGCGCCAGCAGCCAAGAAACAGGGGACAACACCGGGGAGCTGTTTTTT

v_gene: TRBV2
j_gene: TRBJ1-2
d_gene: TRBD1
abundance: once
CDR3aa: CASSLTGQGSIGYTF
CDR3nt: TGTGCCAGCAGTCTCACAGGACAGGGGTCGATCGGCTACACCTTC

v_gene: TRBV5-4
j_gene: TRBJ2-3
d_gene: TRBD2
abundance: NA
CDR3aa: CASSLKTSGRMSTDTQYF
CDR3nt: TGTGCCAGCAGCTTGAAGACTAGCGGGAGGATGAGCACAGATACGCAGTATTTT

v_gene: TRBV7-4
j_gene: TRBJ1-5
d_gene: NA
abundance: few
CDR3aa: CASSRTGIQPQHF
CDR3nt: TGTGCCAGCAGCCGTACAGGGATTCAGCCCCAGCATTTT

v_gene: TRBV2
j_gene: TRBJ2-2
d_gene: TRBD2
abundance: NA
CDR3aa: CASSPSGRGATGELFF
CDR3nt: TGTGCCAGCAGTCCTAGCGGGAGGGGGGCGACCGGGGAGCTGTTTTTT

v_gene: TRBV27
j_gene: TRBJ2-5
d_gene: NA
abundance: NA
CDR3aa: CASRNGWETQYF
CDR3nt: TGTGCCAGCAGGAACGGCTGGGAGACCCAGTACTTC

v_gene: TRBV30
j_gene: TRBJ2-1
d_gene: NA
abundance: NA
CDR3aa: CAWMGLQREQFF
CDR3nt: TGTGCCTGGATGGGACTCCAAAGGGAGCAGTTCTTC

v_gene: TRBV6-5
j_gene: TRBJ1-2
d_gene: NA
abundance: NA
CDR3aa: CASRGLAGYTF
CDR3nt: TGTGCCAGCAGGGGGCTGGCTGGCTACACCTTC

v_gene: TRBV6-5
j_gene: TRBJ1-5
d_gene: NA
abundance: NA
CDR3aa: CASIFDPNQPQHF
CDR3nt: TGTGCCAGCATCTTCGACCCTAATCAGCCCCAGCATTTT

v_gene: TRBV5-1
j_gene: TRBJ2-1
d_gene: NA
abundance: NA
CDR3aa: CASSIGPATHEQFF
CDR3nt: TGCGCCAGCAGCATAGGCCCAGCCACACATGAGCAGTTCTTC

v_gene: TRBV28
j_gene: TRBJ2-1
d_gene: TRBD2
abundance: NA
CDR3aa: CASLTRRGYNEQFF
CDR3nt: TGTGCCAGCCTCACGAGGCGGGGGTACAATGAGCAGTTCTTC

v_gene: TRBV19
j_gene: TRBJ1-3
d_gene: NA
abundance: NA
CDR3aa: CASSINTGRSGNTIYF
CDR3nt: TGTGCCAGTAGTATAAATACAGGCCGGTCTGGAAACACCATATATTTT

v_gene: TRBV6-6
j_gene: TRBJ1-1
d_gene: TRBD1
abundance: NA
CDR3aa: CASSYLDRVSEAFF
CDR3nt: TGTGCCAGCAGTTACTTGGACAGGGTATCTGAAGCTTTCTTT

v_gene: TRBV4-1
j_gene: TRBJ2-5
d_gene: NA
abundance: NA
CDR3aa: CASSQPVGGRQETQYF
CDR3nt: TGCGCCAGCAGCCAGCCGGTTGGGGGCAGGCAAGAGACCCAGTACTTC

v_gene: TRBV7-9
j_gene: TRBJ1-2
d_gene: NA
abundance: NA
CDR3aa: CASSLEGYYGYTF
CDR3nt: TGTGCCAGCAGCTTAGAAGGGTACTATGGCTACACCTTC

v_gene: TRBV7-8
j_gene: TRBJ1-2
d_gene: NA
abundance: NA
CDR3aa: CASSLGRGADYGYTF
CDR3nt: TGTGCCAGCAGCTTAGGGCGGGGTGCGGACTATGGCTACACCTTC